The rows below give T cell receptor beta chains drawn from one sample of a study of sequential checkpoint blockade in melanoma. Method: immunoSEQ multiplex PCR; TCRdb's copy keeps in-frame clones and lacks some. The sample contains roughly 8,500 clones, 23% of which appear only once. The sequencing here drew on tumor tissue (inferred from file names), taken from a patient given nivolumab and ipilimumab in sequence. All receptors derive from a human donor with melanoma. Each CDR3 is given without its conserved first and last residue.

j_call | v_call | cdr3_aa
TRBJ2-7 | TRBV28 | ATIKTLLAGYEQY
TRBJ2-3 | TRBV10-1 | ASSESPDHTDTQY
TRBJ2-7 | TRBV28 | ASSFGLAGGRSYEQY
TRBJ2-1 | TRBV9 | ASSVDLYNEQF
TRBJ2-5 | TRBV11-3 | ASSLGAGGSQETQY
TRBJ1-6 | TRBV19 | ASSIERRNSPLH
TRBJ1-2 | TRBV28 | ASSFQGASGYT
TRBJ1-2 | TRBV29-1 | SVEDLGRAVGYT
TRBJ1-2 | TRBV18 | ASSPSDLSGYT
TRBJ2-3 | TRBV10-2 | ASSRAYGGVRTADTQY
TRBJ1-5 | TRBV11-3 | ASSYKPAGQPQH
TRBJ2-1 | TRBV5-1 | ASSFGQGAYNEQF
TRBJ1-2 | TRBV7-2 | ASSHTLNYGYT
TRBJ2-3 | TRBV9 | ASSAGGTSTDTQY
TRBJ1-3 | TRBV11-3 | ASSIQGTSGNTIY
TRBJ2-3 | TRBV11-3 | ASSEQQGTDTQY
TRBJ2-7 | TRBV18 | ASSPPGGGKRYEQY
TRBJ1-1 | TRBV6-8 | AAIATGTTEAF
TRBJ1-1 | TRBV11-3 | ASSLGTGKDTEAF
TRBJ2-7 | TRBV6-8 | ASILGAGEGYEQY
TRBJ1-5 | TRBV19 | ASSRGTNSNQPQH
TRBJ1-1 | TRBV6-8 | ASGGPDTEAF
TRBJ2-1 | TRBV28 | ASSLRQVDHEQF
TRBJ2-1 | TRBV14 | ASGHNEQF
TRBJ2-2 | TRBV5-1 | ASSLTGNAGELF
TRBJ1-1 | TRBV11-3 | ASSPAGWNTEAF
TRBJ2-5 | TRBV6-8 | ASIPRTAQGAQY
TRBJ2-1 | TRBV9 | ASSVALAQEQF
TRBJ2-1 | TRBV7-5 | ASSSPGGGNEQF
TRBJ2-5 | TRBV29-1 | SVPFGASGDPMVKY
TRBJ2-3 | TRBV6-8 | AISLSGGLTDTQY
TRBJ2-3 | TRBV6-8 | ASSHGTGSDTQY
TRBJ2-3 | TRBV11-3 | ASSLVKERGSTQY
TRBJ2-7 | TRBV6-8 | ASSLRGQGDYEQY
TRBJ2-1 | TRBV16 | ASSRTSGGEQF
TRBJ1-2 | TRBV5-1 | ASSLSGGNYGYT
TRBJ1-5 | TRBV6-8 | ASRAGGEGQPQH
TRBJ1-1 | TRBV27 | ASSFAGANTEAF
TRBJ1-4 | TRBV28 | ASSRSQGLWGEKLF
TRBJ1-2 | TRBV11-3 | ASSSGREGLYGYT
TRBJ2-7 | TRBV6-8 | ASSYTGGARSYEQY
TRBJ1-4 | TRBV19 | ASSSQGGREKLF
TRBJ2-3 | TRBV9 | ASSVGDSTGTSTDTQY
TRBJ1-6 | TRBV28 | ASSLRFSGESPLH
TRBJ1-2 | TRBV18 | ASSPPGSYGYT
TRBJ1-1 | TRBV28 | ASTSPLDSDRFAF
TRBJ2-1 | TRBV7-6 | ASSPQSSDYNEQF
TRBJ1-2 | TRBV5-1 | ASSLDGTGLYGYT
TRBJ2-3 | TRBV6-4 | ASRSGTGTDTQY
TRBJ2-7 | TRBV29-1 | SVEAGQGYEQY
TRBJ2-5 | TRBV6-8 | AISGLPGLATQETQY
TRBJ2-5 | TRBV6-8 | ASHPKNSGEETQY
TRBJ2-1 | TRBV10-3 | AISEFLASTPPYNEQF
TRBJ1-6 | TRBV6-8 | ASRDHSKAYNSPLH